The entry that follows covers one T cell receptor beta chain sequence. This entry is derived from a study of OX40 agonist ivuxolimab in advanced cancers. Background on the study: Among those treated, three patients had partial responses, one with hepatocellular carcinoma and two with cutaneous melanoma.

CDR3 length: 12 residues. Germline V gene sequence: CDR1 SGHDT, CDR2 YYEEEE. Trimming removed 6 bases at V and 3 bases at J, with 9 bases between. Using immunoSEQ multiplex PCR, the repertoire was profiled, and TCRdb retains in-frame clones only, with some absent. The sample includes about 69,000 clones, roughly 90% of them seen just once. The TCR was taken from an adult with an advanced solid tumor such as melanoma, head and neck, liver or kidney cancer. The rearrangement links TRBV5-6 to TRBJ2-5; D uncertain. This sample comprised CD4+ or CD8+ T cells sorted from blood, obtained in a trial of the OX40 agonist ivuxolimab. The CDR3 is CASTYSEETQYF. The DNA for the CDR3 is TGTGCCAGCACCTACTCAGAAGAGACCCAGTACTTC.